Given below is one T cell receptor (beta chain) in context. The assay was immunoSEQ multiplex PCR, and TCRdb's table has in-frame clones only and misses some. The sample contains about 110,000 clones, 90% to 95% of which appear only once. The data belong to a study of brain T cells in children with intractable seizures. In germline, CDR1 is WNHNN, CDR2 SYGVQD (reference sequence). The CDR3 contains 14 residues. Trimming stripped 3 bases from V and 4 bases from J, with 11 bases between. The sample consisted of peripheral blood, taken at surgery. The chain carries TRBV10-1 and TRBJ2-3; the D gene is possibly TRBD1 (5 bases). The receptor was isolated from a boy under three years old with hemimegalencephaly and intractable seizures. The CDR3 nucleotides are TGCGCCAGCAGTGAAGGCCAAGGGGCAGATACGCAGTATTTT. Encoded protein: CASSEGQGADTQYF.